These 25 T cell receptor beta chains were sequenced from one sample in a study of blood T cell repertoires in COVID-19. Sequenced by immunoSEQ multiplex PCR; TCRdb stores in-frame clones only, minus some. The table includes 450,000 or so clones, over 85% detected once. The sequenced sample was peripheral blood. Receptor source: a man aged 18 to 29 with COVID-19, enrolled during active disease.

The CDR3 bases are TGTGCCATCGGTCCAGGTGGGGCCTCGAACACTGAAGCTTTCTTT. Its protein is CAIGPGGASNTEAFF. The chain has TRBV10-3 and TRBJ1-1, with D possibly TRBD1 on 5 matching bases. Germline-derived CDR1 and CDR2 are ENHRY and SYGVKD. V was cut by 8 bases and J by 1 base, with 17 bases left in between. There are 15 residues in the CDR3.

This clone occurred once. V is TRBV2 and J is TRBJ1-2; 8 nucleotides agree with TRBD1. The trim removed 6 bases at V and 0 bases at J, leaving 6 bases unmatched. Germline CDR1 is SNHLY and CDR2 is FYNNEI. The CDR3 contains 15 residues. CDR3 sequence reads: CASRLATGANYGYTF. The CDR3 nucleotides read TGTGCCAGCAGACTAGCGACAGGGGCTAACTATGGCTACACCTTC.

The CDR3 DNA sequence: TGTGCCAGCAGGGCGGGACCTAACACCGGGGAGCTGTTTTTT. Protein: CASRAGPNTGELFF. This chain uses TRBV9 with TRBJ2-2, with D maybe TRBD2 (6 bases). This CDR3 is 14 amino acids long. V lost 5 bases to trimming and J lost 2 bases, with 10 bases between them. Germline V gene sequence: CDR1 SGDLS, CDR2 YYNGEE.

This rearrangement joins TRBV7-9 to TRBJ1-6; TRBD1 is a possible D gene (5 bases). This CDR3 spans 12 amino acids. Germline V CDR1 and CDR2: SEHNR, FQNEAQ (reference sequence). The V end lost 5 bases, the J end lost 10 bases, and 9 bases lay between the germline ends. The CDR3, as DNA: TGTGCCAGCAGCCCCGGGGGGTCACCCCTCCACTTT. It is translated as CASSPGGSPLHF.

The rearrangement links TRBV6-5 to TRBJ2-2, with TRBD1 matching over 9 bases. V lost 5 bases to trimming and J lost 7 bases; unmatched junction nucleotides: 8. Germline CDR1 and CDR2: MNHEY and SVGAGI. This CDR3 contains 15 residues. The CDR3 loop reads CASSPRDRAGGELFF. The CDR3 bases are TGTGCCAGCAGTCCCCGGGACAGGGCCGGCGGGGAGCTGTTTTTT.

The rearrangement uses TRBV12-3 or TRBV12-4 and TRBJ2-5; TRBD1 matches at 7 bases. Unmatched junction bases numbered 2, after V lost 5 bases and J lost 2 bases. The CDR3 length is 13 residues. CDR3 in amino acids: CASSPGQQETQYF. In DNA, the CDR3 is TGTGCCAGCAGTCCGGGACAGCAAGAGACCCAGTACTTC.

The chain links TRBV10-1 to TRBJ2-7; 8 bases align to TRBD1. V shed 3 bases and J 5 bases; nucleotides not matched to a gene: 6. Germline CDR1 and CDR2: WNHNN and SYGVQD (reference sequence). The CDR3 contains 14 residues. The DNA for the CDR3 is TGCGCCAGCAGTGAAGGCGGACAGGGAAACGAGCAGTACTTC. Its translation: CASSEGGQGNEQYF.

The chain combines TRBV25-1 with TRBJ2-1, with a weak D call TRBD2 (6 bases). Trimming removed 1 base at V and 9 bases at J, with 10 bases between. Looked up from germline, CDR1 is MGHDK and CDR2 is SYGVNS. This CDR3 is built from 13 residues. CDR3: CASSELSGGEQFF. The CDR3 DNA is TGTGCCAGCAGTGAATTGTCCGGGGGTGAGCAGTTCTTC.

The chain employs TRBV10-2 and TRBJ1-2, with a possible D match to TRBD1 (5 bases). Germline V gives CDR1 WSHSY, CDR2 SAAADI. V dropped 10 bases and J dropped 4 bases, with 19 bases sitting between them. The CDR3 consists of 14 residues. The CDR3 sequence is CATSSPGGAYGYTF. The CDR3 DNA sequence: TGCGCCACCAGCTCCCCAGGAGGGGCCTATGGCTACACCTTC.

The chain carries TRBV4-1 and TRBJ2-7; 9 bases are a match to TRBD1. V lost 3 bases to trimming and J lost 3 bases; unmatched junction nucleotides: 3. The CDR3 consists of 14 residues. Germline CDR1 reads MGHRA; CDR2 reads YSYEKL. The CDR3 is CASSQGTGYYEQYF. The CDR3 nucleotides read TGCGCCAGCAGCCAGGGGACAGGGTACTACGAGCAGTACTTC.

The V gene is TRBV3-1 (or the pseudogene TRBV3-2), the J gene TRBJ2-7, with TRBD1 as a possible D gene (6 bases). V was trimmed by 4 bases and J by 3 bases, leaving 19 bases between them. The CDR3 is 16 amino acids. Germline V gene sequence: CDR1 LGHDT, CDR2 YNNKEL (reference sequence). The CDR3 protein is CASSPALGKGGYEQYF. CDR3 DNA sequence: TGTGCCAGCAGCCCGGCTTTAGGGAAAGGGGGCTACGAGCAGTACTTC.

The J gene is TRBJ2-3, the V gene TRBV18; D might be TRBD2 (6 bases). The CDR3 contains 15 residues. V dropped 2 bases and J dropped 10 bases, with 19 bases sitting between them. In germline, CDR1 is KGHSH, CDR2 LQKENI. In nucleotides, the CDR3 is TGTGCCAGCTCACCAAGTCACCGGGAGACCCAGCCGCAGTATTTT. Translating it yields CASSPSHRETQPQYF.

This chain connects TRBV28 to TRBJ1-5; D is unresolved. The CDR3 is 17 amino acids. V lost 4 bases and J 0 bases, leaving 16 bases between the germline ends. Germline V gene lookup returns CDR1 MDHEN and CDR2 SYDVKM. The CDR3 loop reads CASSSLRGLNSNQPQHF. The DNA of the CDR3 is TGTGCCAGCAGTTCTCTCCGCGGACTTAATAGCAATCAGCCCCAGCATTTT.

The chain uses TRBV2 and TRBJ2-7, with 7 nucleotides matching TRBD2. Germline-derived CDR1 and CDR2 are SNHLY and FYNNEI. This CDR3 comprises 12 residues. V lost 4 bases to trimming and J lost 6 bases; unmatched junction nucleotides: 3. CDR3: CASSVGGSEQYF. CDR3 coding DNA: TGTGCCAGCAGTGTCGGGGGGTCCGAGCAGTACTTC.

The chain has TRBV19 and TRBJ2-3; TRBD2 aligns across 7 bases. The CDR3 consists of 15 residues. V gave up 10 bases and J gave up 3 bases; unmatched junction bases: 13. Germline V lookup: CDR1 LNHDA, CDR2 SQIVND (reference sequence). CDR3 amino acids: CATTLGDYRTDTQYF. For the CDR3, the DNA is TGTGCCACCACCCTTGGGGACTACAGGACAGATACGCAGTATTTT. Combining the CDR3 with reference TRBV19 and TRBJ2-3 gives the whole variable domain DGGITQSPKYLFRKEGQNVTLSCEQNLNHDAMYWYRQDPGQGLRLIYYSQIVNDFQKGDIAEGYSVSREKKESFPLTVTSAQKNPTAFYLCATTLGDYRTDTQYFGPGTRLTVL.

The chain combines TRBV25-1 with TRBJ2-7; D ambiguous. The CDR3 totals 13 residues. In germline, CDR1 is MGHDK, CDR2 SYGVNS. Trimming removed 4 bases at V and 0 bases at J, with 7 bases between. This CDR3 is CASSAGLSYEQYF. The CDR3 bases are TGTGCCAGCAGTGCTGGCCTCTCCTACGAGCAGTACTTC.

The chain links TRBV6-1 to TRBJ2-1; 10 nucleotides match TRBD2. The V and J ends lost 4 bases and 6 bases, in that order; junction bases with no gene match: 15. Germline V lookup: CDR1 MNHNS, CDR2 SASEGT. CDR3 length: 18 amino acids. CDR3 protein: CASSALPYSSGSFNEQFF. The CDR3 DNA reads as TGTGCCAGCAGTGCCCTGCCCTACTCTAGCGGGAGTTTCAATGAGCAGTTCTTC.

J is TRBJ2-7 and V is TRBV6-5, with D maybe TRBD1 (5 bases). This CDR3 has 13 residues. Trimming cost V 2 bases and J 5 bases, with 10 bases left between them. Germline CDR1 is MNHEY and CDR2 is SVGAGI. In DNA form, the CDR3 reads TGTGCCAGCAGTTACAGGGGAATCAACGAGCAGTACTTC. Protein product: CASSYRGINEQYF.

The chain is built from TRBV3-1 (or the pseudogene TRBV3-2) and TRBJ2-2, with D perhaps matching TRBD2 (6 bases). Trimming removed 3 bases at V and 0 bases at J, with 20 bases between. The CDR3 runs 19 residues. Germline V gene lookup returns CDR1 LGHDT and CDR2 YNNKEL (reference sequence). The CDR3: CASSHRVAETASNTGELFF. In DNA form, the CDR3 reads TGTGCCAGCAGCCATAGGGTAGCGGAAACTGCATCGAACACCGGGGAGCTGTTTTTT.

The chain uses TRBV5-6 and TRBJ2-5; weak D call: TRBD2 (5 bases). The CDR3 consists of 13 residues. Between the trimmed V and J ends, which lost 5 bases and 0 bases, there was a span of 8 bases. Germline V lookup: CDR1 SGHDT, CDR2 YYEEEE. In DNA form, the CDR3 reads TGTGCCAGCAGTCGGGGAAACCAAGAGACCCAGTACTTC. This gives the protein CASSRGNQETQYF.

The chain combines TRBV18 with TRBJ1-5; D not resolved. CDR1 is KGHSH and CDR2 is LQKENI in the germline V gene. V shed 6 bases and J shed 0 bases, with 3 bases lying between them. CDR3 length equals 12 residues. The CDR3 DNA is TGTGCCAGCTCCCGTAGCAATCAGCCCCAGCATTTT. Its protein is CASSRSNQPQHF.

This sequence joins TRBV19 and TRBJ2-3; D is possibly TRBD1 (5 bases). Germline values: CDR1 LNHDA, CDR2 SQIVND (reference sequence). The CDR3 covers 16 residues. V was pared by 0 bases and J by 1 base, with 11 bases between. CDR3 DNA: TGTGCCAGTAGTATAGATCAGGGCAGCCGCACAGATACGCAGTATTTT. It translates to CASSIDQGSRTDTQYF.

The CDR3 DNA follows: TGCAGCGCCCGGGACAGGGCTTCACCCCTCCACTTT. Protein product: CSARDRASPLHF. This rearrangement joins TRBV29-1 to TRBJ1-6; 9 bases match TRBD1. Germline CDR1 SQVTM, CDR2 ANQGSEA. CDR3 length: 12 residues. The trim removed 7 bases at V and 9 bases at J, leaving 4 bases unmatched.

The chain links TRBV7-8 to TRBJ2-4; 7 nucleotides agree with TRBD1. The germline gives CDR1 SGHVS, CDR2 FQNEAQ. This CDR3 is 16 amino acids long. Trimming took 3 bases from V and 2 from J; bases not matched to a gene: 7. The CDR3 protein is CASSFSGGVSKNIQYF. The CDR3 bases are TGTGCCAGCAGCTTTTCAGGGGGTGTTTCCAAAAACATTCAGTACTTC.

The chain has TRBV27 and TRBJ2-3, with D possibly being TRBD1 (6 bases). This CDR3 comprises 16 residues. V lost 0 bases and J 2 bases, leaving 12 bases between the germline ends. CDR1 MNHEY and CDR2 SMNVEV come from the germline V gene (reference sequence). The DNA of the CDR3 is TGTGCCAGCAGTTTATCGCAGGGGCGTTCCACAGATACGCAGTATTTT. Translation gives CASSLSQGRSTDTQYF.